This entry is about one T cell receptor (beta chain). This record belongs to a study of blood T cell repertoires in COVID-19. Background on the study: Sources were T cells, B-cell-depleted T cells, or PBMCs; the material itself was cDNA or gDNA.

Per the original data handling: Reference gene primer amplification in the assay estimated nucleated cell counts. Using immunoSEQ multiplex PCR, the repertoire was profiled, and TCRdb retains in-frame clones only, with some absent. V and J calls and clone size are those listed in that table; D and trimming were worked out from the DNA. The sample has about 28,000 clones; 87% are singletons. The germline CDR1 and CDR2 sequences are LGHDT and YNNKEL (reference sequence). With 4 bases removed from V and 2 bases from J, the gap between germline ends came to 12 bases. The CDR3 totals 15 residues. The clonotype originates from a human donor in a cohort sampled during active COVID-19. Sequencing was carried out using peripheral blood. The chain employs TRBV3-1 (or the pseudogene TRBV3-2) and TRBJ1-3, with unresolved D. The CDR3 DNA reads as TGTGCCAGCAGCCCCCAGGCGTTCCCTGGAAACACCATATATTTT. This encodes CASSPQAFPGNTIYF.